This is a list of T cell receptor beta chains from one sample in a study of cytomegalovirus exposure and HLA in healthy donors. Repertoires were generated with immunoSEQ multiplex PCR, while TCRdb's copy carries only in-frame clones and drops some. The sample has tens of thousands of clones; approximately 80% are singletons. Specimen: PBMCs. Receptor source: a male donor in good health and CMV-seronegative. Each CDR3 is given with its conserved first and last residue. A D gene is named only where the DNA matches it firmly. Only part of the rows carry a size: once, few, many, or a class if the clone is expanded.

d_call	j_call	clone_size	v_call	cdr3_aa	cdr3_nt
NA	TRBJ1-2	NA	TRBV9	CASSVALGSRYGYTF	TGTGCCAGCAGCGTAGCCTTGGGCAGCCGCTATGGCTACACCTTC
TRBD1	TRBJ1-4	once	TRBV18	CASSPTDTGGKLFF	TGTGCCAGCTCACCTACCGATACAGGGGGAAAACTGTTTTTT
NA	TRBJ1-2	few	TRBV19	CASSIDLLGGDYGYTF	TGTGCCAGTAGTATAGATCTCCTAGGGGGAGACTATGGCTACACCTTC
TRBD1	TRBJ2-3	NA	TRBV11-1	CASSLGDRGQDTQYF	TGTGCCAGCAGCTTAGGGGACAGGGGACAGGATACGCAGTATTTT
TRBD1	TRBJ2-5	NA	TRBV5-1	CASSGVRQGVEETQYF	TGCGCCAGCAGCGGGGTTCGACAGGGAGTGGAGGAGACCCAGTACTTC
NA	TRBJ1-4	NA	TRBV2	CASRQQTTNEKLFF	TGTGCCAGCAGACAACAGACAACTAATGAAAAACTGTTTTTT
TRBD1	TRBJ2-7	NA	TRBV10-3	CAIRGTGGTYEQYF	TGTGCCATCAGGGGGACAGGGGGCACCTACGAGCAGTACTTC
TRBD1	TRBJ2-3	NA	TRBV5-1	CASSAGQGASDTQYF	TGCGCCAGCAGCGCAGGACAGGGGGCCAGCGATACGCAGTATTTT
NA	TRBJ1-5	few	TRBV27	CATMGGGSNQPQHF	TGTGCCACCATGGGAGGGGGAAGCAATCAGCCCCAGCATTTT
NA	TRBJ1-4	NA	TRBV6-5	CASSHNPGANEKLFF	TGTGCCAGCAGTCACAATCCTGGAGCTAATGAAAAACTGTTTTTT
NA	TRBJ1-4	NA	TRBV28	CASRLMTENEKLFF	TGTGCCAGCAGGCTGATGACAGAAAATGAAAAACTGTTTTTT
TRBD1	TRBJ1-6	NA	TRBV14	CASSQDPRYRDRQSSYNSPLHF	TGTGCCAGCAGCCAAGACCCTCGATACCGGGACAGACAAAGCTCCTATAATTCACCCCTCCACTTT
TRBD1	TRBJ2-5	few	TRBV6-5	CASSSRGQGVGETQYF	TGTGCCAGCAGTTCCCGCGGCCAGGGGGTGGGAGAGACCCAGTACTTC
TRBD1	TRBJ2-7	NA	TRBV30	CAWSPGQGSYEQYF	TGTGCCTGGAGTCCGGGACAGGGCTCCTACGAGCAGTACTTC
TRBD2	TRBJ2-2	NA	TRBV2	CASEASGGLNTGELFF	TGTGCCAGCGAGGCCAGCGGGGGGCTGAACACCGGGGAGCTGTTTTTT
NA	TRBJ2-7	NA	TRBV7-2	CASSLAGLEQYF	TGTGCCAGCAGCTTAGCGGGCCTCGAGCAGTACTTC
TRBD1	TRBJ1-2	once	TRBV4-3	CASSQDASGQLTGYTF	TGCGCCAGCAGCCAAGACGCATCGGGACAGCTAACGGGCTACACCTTC
TRBD2	TRBJ2-3	once	TRBV7-3	CASSVTSGRSTDTQYF	TGTGCCAGCAGCGTGACTAGCGGGAGGAGCACAGATACGCAGTATTTT
NA	TRBJ1-6	NA	TRBV6-1	CAITPSLNSPLHF	TGTGCCATCACTCCTTCTCTTAATTCACCCCTCCACTTT
TRBD1	TRBJ2-7	NA	TRBV7-3	CASSPTDRVGHEQYF	TGTGCCAGCAGCCCCACCGACAGGGTCGGTCACGAGCAGTACTTC
NA	TRBJ1-1	NA	TRBV18	CASSPEVRNTEAFF	TGTGCCAGCTCACCAGAGGTTAGGAACACTGAAGCTTTCTTT
NA	TRBJ1-1	once	TRBV20-1	CRAGGNTEAFF	TGCAGGGCCGGGGGGAACACTGAAGCTTTCTTT
NA	TRBJ1-3	NA	TRBV10-3	CAISGGQGRASGNTIYF	TGTGCCATCAGTGGTGGGCAAGGCCGCGCCTCTGGAAACACCATATATTTT